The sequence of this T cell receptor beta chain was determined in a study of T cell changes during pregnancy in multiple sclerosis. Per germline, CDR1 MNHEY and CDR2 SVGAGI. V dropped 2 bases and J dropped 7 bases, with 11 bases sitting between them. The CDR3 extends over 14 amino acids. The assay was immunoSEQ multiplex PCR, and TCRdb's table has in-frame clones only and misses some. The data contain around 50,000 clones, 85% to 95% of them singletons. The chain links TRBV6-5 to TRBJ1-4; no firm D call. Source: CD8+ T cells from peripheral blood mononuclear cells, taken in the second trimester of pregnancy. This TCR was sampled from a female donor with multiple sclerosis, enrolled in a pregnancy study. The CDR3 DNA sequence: TGTGCCAGCAGTTACGGACCAGCGGGTGAAAAACTGTTTTTT. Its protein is CASSYGPAGEKLFF.